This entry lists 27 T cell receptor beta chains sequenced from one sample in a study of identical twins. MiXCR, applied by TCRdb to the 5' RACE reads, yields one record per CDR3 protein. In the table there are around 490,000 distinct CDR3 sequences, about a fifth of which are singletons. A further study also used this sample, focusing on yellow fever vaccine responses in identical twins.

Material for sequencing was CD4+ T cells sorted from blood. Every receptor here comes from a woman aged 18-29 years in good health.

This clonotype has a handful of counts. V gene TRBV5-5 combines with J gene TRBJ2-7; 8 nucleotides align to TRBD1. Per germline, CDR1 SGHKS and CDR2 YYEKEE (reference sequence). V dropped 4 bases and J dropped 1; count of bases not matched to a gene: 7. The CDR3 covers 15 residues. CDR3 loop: CASSIPGQASYEQYF. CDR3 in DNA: TGTGCCAGCAGCATTCCGGGACAGGCTTCCTACGAGCAGTACTTC.

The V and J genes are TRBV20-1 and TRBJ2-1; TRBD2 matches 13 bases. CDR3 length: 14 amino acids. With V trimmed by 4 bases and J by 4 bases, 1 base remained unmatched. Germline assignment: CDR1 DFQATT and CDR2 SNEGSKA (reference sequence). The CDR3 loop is CSATGLAGYNEQFF. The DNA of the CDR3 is TGCAGTGCTACGGGACTAGCGGGGTACAATGAGCAGTTCTTC.

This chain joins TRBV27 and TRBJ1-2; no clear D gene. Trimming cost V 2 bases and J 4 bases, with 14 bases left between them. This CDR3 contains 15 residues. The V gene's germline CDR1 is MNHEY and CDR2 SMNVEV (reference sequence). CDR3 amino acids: CASSLGLGSPYGYTF. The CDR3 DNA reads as TGTGCCAGCAGTTTAGGGTTGGGGTCCCCCTATGGCTACACCTTC.

CDR3 nucleotide sequence: TGTGCCAGCAGCCCCGGTGGGTCCAGGGGGGTCTCCTACGAGCAGTACTTC. It translates to CASSPGGSRGVSYEQYF. The chain employs TRBV4-2 and TRBJ2-7, with D perhaps matching TRBD1 (7 bases). CDR3 length: 17 amino acids. V was pared by 4 bases and J by 0 bases, with 19 bases between. Germline-derived CDR1 and CDR2 are LGHNA and YNFKEQ.

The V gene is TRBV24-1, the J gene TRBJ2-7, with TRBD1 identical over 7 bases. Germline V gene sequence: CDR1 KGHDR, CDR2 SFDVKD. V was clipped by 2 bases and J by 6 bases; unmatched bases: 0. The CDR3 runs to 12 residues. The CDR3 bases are TGTGCCACCAGTGATTCAGGGGGCGAGCAGTACTTC. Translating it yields CATSDSGGEQYF.

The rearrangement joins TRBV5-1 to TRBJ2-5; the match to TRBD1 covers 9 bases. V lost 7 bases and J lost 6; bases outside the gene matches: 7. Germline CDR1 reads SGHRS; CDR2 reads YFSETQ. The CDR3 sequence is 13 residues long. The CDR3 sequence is CASGQGNLKTQYF. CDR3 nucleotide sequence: TGCGCCAGCGGACAGGGGAATTTGAAGACCCAGTACTTC.

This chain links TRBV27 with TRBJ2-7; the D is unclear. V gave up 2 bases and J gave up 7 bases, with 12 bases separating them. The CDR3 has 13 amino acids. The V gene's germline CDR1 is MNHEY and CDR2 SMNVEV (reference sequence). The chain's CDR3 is CASSLRKGREQYF. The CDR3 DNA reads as TGTGCCAGCAGTTTACGTAAAGGGCGTGAGCAGTACTTC.

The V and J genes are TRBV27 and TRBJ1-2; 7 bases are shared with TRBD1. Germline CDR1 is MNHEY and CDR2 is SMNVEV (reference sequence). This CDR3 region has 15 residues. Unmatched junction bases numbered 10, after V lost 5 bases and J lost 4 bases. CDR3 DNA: TGTGCCAGCAGTCCGCGGGACAGACCAATCTATGGCTACACCTTC. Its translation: CASSPRDRPIYGYTF.

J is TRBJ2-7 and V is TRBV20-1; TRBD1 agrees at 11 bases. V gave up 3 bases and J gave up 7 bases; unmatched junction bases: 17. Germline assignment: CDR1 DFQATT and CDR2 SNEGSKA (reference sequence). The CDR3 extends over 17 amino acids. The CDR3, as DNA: TGCAGTGCTAGCGCACCCCCCGGGACAGGGGGTCCGGGTGAGCAGTACGTC. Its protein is CSASAPPGTGGPGEQYV.

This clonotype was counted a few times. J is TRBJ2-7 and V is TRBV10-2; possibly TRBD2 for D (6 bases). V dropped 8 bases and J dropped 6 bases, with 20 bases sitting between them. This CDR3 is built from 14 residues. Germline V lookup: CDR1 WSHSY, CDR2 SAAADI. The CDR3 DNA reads TGCGCCAGCCGCCCCGAGGCAAGGGGAGGCGAGCAGTACTTC. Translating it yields CASRPEARGGEQYF.

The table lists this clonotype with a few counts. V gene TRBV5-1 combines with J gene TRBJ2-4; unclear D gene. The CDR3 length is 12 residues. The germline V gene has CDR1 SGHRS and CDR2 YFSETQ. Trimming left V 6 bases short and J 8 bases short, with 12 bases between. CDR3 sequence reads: CASTRSTDIQYF. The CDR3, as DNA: TGCGCCAGCACCCGATCCACAGACATTCAGTACTTC. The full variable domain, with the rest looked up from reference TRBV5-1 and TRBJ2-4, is KAGVTQTPRYLIKTRGQQVTLSCSPISGHRSVSWYQQTPGQGLQFLFEYFSETQRNKGNFPGRFSGRQFSNSRSEMNVSTLELGDSALYLCASTRSTDIQYFGAGTRLSVL.

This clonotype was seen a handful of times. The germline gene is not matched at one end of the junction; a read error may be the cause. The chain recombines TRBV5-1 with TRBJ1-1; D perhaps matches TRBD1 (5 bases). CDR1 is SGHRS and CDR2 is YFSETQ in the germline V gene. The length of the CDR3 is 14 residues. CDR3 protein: CASSLGDLKTEAFF. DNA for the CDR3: TGCGCCAGCAGCCTGGGGGACCTGAAAACTGAAGCTTTCTTT. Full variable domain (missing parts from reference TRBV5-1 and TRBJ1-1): KAGVTQTPRYLIKTRGQQVTLSCSPISGHRSVSWYQQTPGQGLQFLFEYFSETQRNKGNFPGRFSGRQFSNSRSEMNVSTLELGDSALYLCASSLGDLKTEAFFGQGTRLTVV.

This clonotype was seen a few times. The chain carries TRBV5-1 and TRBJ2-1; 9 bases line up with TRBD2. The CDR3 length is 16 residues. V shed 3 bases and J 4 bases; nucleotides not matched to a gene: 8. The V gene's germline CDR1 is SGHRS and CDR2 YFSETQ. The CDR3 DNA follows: TGCGCCAGCAGCTCTTATACTAGCGGGCTATACAATGAGCAGTTCTTC. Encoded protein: CASSSYTSGLYNEQFF.

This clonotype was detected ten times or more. The CDR3 is CASSLALETQYF. Written as DNA, the CDR3 is TGTGCCAGCAGTTTAGCACTCGAGACCCAGTACTTC. The V gene is TRBV12-3 or TRBV12-4, the J gene TRBJ2-5, with D unclear. Trimming stripped 0 bases from V and 5 bases from J, with 4 bases between. This CDR3 comprises 12 residues.

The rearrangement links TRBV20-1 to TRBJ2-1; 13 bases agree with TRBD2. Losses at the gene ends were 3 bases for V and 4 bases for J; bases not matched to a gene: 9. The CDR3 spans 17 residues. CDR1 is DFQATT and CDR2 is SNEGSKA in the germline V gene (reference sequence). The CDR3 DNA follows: TGCAGTGCTAGCCCCTCACTAGCGGGGGGGAGTTACAATGAGCAGTTCTTC. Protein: CSASPSLAGGSYNEQFF.

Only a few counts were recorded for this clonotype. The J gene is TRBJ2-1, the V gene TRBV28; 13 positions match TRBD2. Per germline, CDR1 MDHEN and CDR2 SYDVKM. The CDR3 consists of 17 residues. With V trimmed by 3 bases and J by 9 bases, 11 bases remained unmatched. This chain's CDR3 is CASSFPYTSGRAGEQFF. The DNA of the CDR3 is TGTGCCAGCAGTTTCCCTTATACTAGCGGGAGGGCCGGTGAGCAGTTCTTC.

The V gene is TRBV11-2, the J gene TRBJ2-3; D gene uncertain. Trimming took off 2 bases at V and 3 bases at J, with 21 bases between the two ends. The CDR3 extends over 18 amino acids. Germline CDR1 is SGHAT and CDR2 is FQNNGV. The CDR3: CASSLRYYSSKETDTQYF. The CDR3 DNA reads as TGTGCCAGCAGCTTAAGGTATTACTCGAGCAAGGAGACAGATACGCAGTATTTT. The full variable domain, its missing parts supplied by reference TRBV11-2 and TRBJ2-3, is EAGVAQSPRYKIIEKRQSVAFWCNPISGHATLYWYQQILGQGPKLLIQFQNNGVVDDSQLPKDRFSAERLKGVDSTLKIQPAKLEDSAVYLCASSLRYYSSKETDTQYFGPGTRLTVL.

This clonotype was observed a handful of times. The CDR3, as DNA: TGCGCCAGCAGACCCACTAGCGGGGGAATAAACAATGAGCAGTTCTTC. Translation: CASRPTSGGINNEQFF. The V and J genes are TRBV5-1 and TRBJ2-1, with 11 bases matching TRBD2. J was trimmed by 5 bases and V by 5 bases; bases with no gene match: 9. Germline V CDR1 and CDR2: SGHRS, YFSETQ. The CDR3 totals 16 residues. Filled out from reference TRBV5-1 and TRBJ2-1, the complete variable domain reads KAGVTQTPRYLIKTRGQQVTLSCSPISGHRSVSWYQQTPGQGLQFLFEYFSETQRNKGNFPGRFSGRQFSNSRSEMNVSTLELGDSALYLCASRPTSGGINNEQFFGPGTRLTVL.

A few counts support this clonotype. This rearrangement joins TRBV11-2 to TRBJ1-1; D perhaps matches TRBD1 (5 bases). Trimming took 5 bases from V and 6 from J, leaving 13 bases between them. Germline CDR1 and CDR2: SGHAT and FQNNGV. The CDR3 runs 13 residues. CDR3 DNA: TGTGCCAGCAGCCCCAGGGCCGGGGCTGAAGCTTTCTTT. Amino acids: CASSPRAGAEAFF.

CDR3 coding DNA: TGTGCCAGCAGCCAACCAGCGGGAGTCTCTAATGAGCAGTTCTTC. Protein product: CASSQPAGVSNEQFF. This chain uses TRBV3-1 with TRBJ2-1, with 8 nucleotides matching TRBD2. Germline-derived CDR1 and CDR2 are LGHDT and YNNKEL (reference sequence). The CDR3 length is 15 residues. The ends lost 2 bases at V and 7 bases at J; junction bases unmatched: 7.

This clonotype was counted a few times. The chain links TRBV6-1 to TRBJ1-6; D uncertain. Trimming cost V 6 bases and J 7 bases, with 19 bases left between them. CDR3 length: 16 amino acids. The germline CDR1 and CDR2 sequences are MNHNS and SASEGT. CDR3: CASSHPFGVRNSPLHF. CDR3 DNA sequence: TGTGCCAGCAGCCACCCTTTTGGAGTCCGAAATTCACCCCTCCACTTT.

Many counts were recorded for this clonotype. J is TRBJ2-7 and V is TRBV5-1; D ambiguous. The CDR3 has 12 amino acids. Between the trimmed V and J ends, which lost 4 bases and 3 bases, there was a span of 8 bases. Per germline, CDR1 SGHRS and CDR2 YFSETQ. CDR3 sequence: CASSPGIYEQYF. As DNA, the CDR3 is TGCGCCAGCAGCCCTGGAATCTACGAGCAGTACTTC.

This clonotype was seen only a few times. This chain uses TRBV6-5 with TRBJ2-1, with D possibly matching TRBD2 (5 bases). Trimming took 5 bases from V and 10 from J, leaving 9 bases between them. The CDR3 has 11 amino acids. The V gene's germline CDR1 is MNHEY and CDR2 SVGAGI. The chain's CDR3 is CASSSGYEQFF. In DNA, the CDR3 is TGTGCCAGCAGTAGCGGCTACGAGCAGTTCTTC.

The CDR3 region is CASSTETVTEAFF. In nucleotides, the CDR3 is TGTGCCAGTAGTACCGAGACAGTTACTGAAGCTTTCTTT. This chain uses TRBV19 with TRBJ1-1; maybe TRBD1 (5 bases). CDR3 length equals 13 residues. V was trimmed by 4 bases and J by 5 bases, leaving 11 bases between them. CDR1 and CDR2 from the germline V gene are LNHDA and SQIVND (reference sequence).

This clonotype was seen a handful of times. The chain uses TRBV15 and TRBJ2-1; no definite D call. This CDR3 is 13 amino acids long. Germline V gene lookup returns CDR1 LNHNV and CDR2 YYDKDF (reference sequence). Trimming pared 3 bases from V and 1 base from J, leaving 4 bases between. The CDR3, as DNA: TGTGCCACCAGCAGGCGTTCCTACAATGAGCAGTTCTTC. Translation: CATSRRSYNEQFF.

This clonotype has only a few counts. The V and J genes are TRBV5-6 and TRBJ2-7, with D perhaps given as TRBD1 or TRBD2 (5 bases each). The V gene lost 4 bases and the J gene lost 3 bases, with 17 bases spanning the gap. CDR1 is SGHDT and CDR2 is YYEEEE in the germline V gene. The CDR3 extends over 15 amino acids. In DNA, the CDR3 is TGTGCCAGCAGCCTAAGGGCAGGGAGTAACTACGAGCAGTACGTC. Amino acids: CASSLRAGSNYEQYV.

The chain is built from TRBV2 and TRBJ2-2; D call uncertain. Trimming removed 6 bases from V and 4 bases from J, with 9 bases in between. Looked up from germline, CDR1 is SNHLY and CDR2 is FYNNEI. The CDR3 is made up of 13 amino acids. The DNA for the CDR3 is TGTGCCAGCAGATGGACGGGCACCGGGGAGCTGTTTTTT. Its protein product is CASRWTGTGELFF.